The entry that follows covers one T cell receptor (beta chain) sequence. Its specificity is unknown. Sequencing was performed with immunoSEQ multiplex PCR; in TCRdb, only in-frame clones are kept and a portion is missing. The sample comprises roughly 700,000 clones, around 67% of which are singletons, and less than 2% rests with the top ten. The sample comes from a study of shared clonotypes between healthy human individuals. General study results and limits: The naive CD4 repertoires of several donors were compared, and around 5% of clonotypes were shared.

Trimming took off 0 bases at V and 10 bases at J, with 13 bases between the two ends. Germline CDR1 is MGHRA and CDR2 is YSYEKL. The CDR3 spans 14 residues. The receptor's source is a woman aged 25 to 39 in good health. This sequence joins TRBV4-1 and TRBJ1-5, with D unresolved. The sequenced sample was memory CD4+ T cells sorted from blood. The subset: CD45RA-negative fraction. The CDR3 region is CASSQDPPFPPQHF. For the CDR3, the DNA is TGCGCCAGCAGCCAAGATCCCCCGTTTCCCCCCCAGCATTTT.